This T cell receptor beta chain was sequenced during a study of tumor and adjacent non-tumor tissue in lung cancer. Turning to the study itself: The cohort had around twelve adenocarcinoma, 2 squamous cell and 1 small cell patients.

With V trimmed by 4 bases and J by 14 bases, 16 bases remained unmatched. CDR1 is MNHEY and CDR2 is SVGAGI in the germline V gene. The CDR3 length is 14 residues. Whole-study findings and limits: Top 100 clones took a larger repertoire share in normal lung. Tumor TCR diversity, when higher, was linked to shorter survival.

With respect to this clonotype: Its target is unknown.

The template was RNA from unsorted bulk tissue. This non-tumor lung sample came from over 3 cm beyond the tumor edge. Chemotherapy-naive patients with new lung cancer underwent thoracic surgery in China, August–November 2014. Three rounds of nested PCR, following a modified ARM-PCR protocol, produced the TCRbeta library. TCRdb fed the multiplex PCR reads into MiXCR, producing one record per CDR3 protein. The table shows 100,000 or so distinct CDR3 sequences, with 65% occurring only once. This sequence joins TRBV6-5 and TRBJ2-5; 7 bases line up with TRBD1. This clonotype was obtained from a man in his thirties or forties with non-small cell lung cancer. What was sequenced was distant non-tumor lung tissue. This CDR3 is CASSFTDTGAPIYF. In nucleotides, the CDR3 is TGTGCCAGCAGTTTCACCGATACAGGGGCCCCCATCTACTTC.